This entry lists 30 T cell receptor beta chains sequenced from one sample in a study of T cells in Graves' hyperthyroidism and ophthalmopathy. What was amplified from RNA transcripts were TCR beta CDR3 regions. TCR CDR3 underwent first-round RT-PCR with the HTBI primer set. TCRdb fed the multiplex PCR reads into MiXCR, producing one record per CDR3 protein. The table lists fewer than 650,000 distinct CDR3 sequences, approximately 14% of them singletons. Material: blood. All receptors come from a woman between 18 and 29 years old with Graves' ophthalmopathy.

This clonotype was counted ten times or more. This sequence joins TRBV7-9 and TRBJ2-2; 9 nucleotides agree with TRBD2. The V segment lost 5 bases and the J segment 7 bases; nucleotides outside the gene matches: 11. Germline-derived CDR1 and CDR2 are SEHNR and FQNEAQ (reference sequence). There are 16 residues in the CDR3. The CDR3 DNA reads TGTGCCAGCAGCCAGATTTCTAGCGGGAAGGACGGGGAGCTGTTTTTT. The encoded protein is CASSQISSGKDGELFF.

Only a few counts were recorded for this clonotype. The CDR3 nucleotides are TGTGCCATCAGTGAGACCACTATCGGAGAGCAGTTCTTC. As protein: CAISETTIGEQFF. The genes are TRBV10-3 and TRBJ2-1; D remains ambiguous. The CDR3 is 13 amino acids. Germline V gene lookup returns CDR1 ENHRY and CDR2 SYGVKD. V gave up 2 bases and J gave up 10 bases, with 12 bases separating them.

This clonotype was counted ten times or more. The J gene is TRBJ1-1, the V gene TRBV20-1; D ambiguous. The V gene lost 6 bases and the J gene lost 1 base, with 12 bases spanning the gap. Germline V gives CDR1 DFQATT, CDR2 SNEGSKA (reference sequence). This CDR3 is 13 amino acids long. CDR3 in DNA: TGCAGTGCCCCTAGGGTCTCGAACACTGAAGCTTTCTTT. Encoded protein: CSAPRVSNTEAFF.

This clonotype was detected ten times or more. This chain joins TRBV15 and TRBJ1-1; a weak D match, TRBD1 (5 bases). Trimming took 0 bases from V and 1 from J, leaving 15 bases between them. CDR1 and CDR2 (germline): LNHNV, YYDKDF (reference sequence). This CDR3 has 17 residues. CDR3 sequence reads: CATSRDGWGFRNTEAFF. CDR3 sequence (DNA): TGTGCCACCAGCAGAGATGGGTGGGGCTTTCGGAACACTGAAGCTTTCTTT.

This clonotype has at least ten counts. The chain employs TRBV20-1 and TRBJ2-2, with D hard to call. V lost 0 bases, J lost 8 bases, and 4 bases lay in between. The V gene's germline CDR1 is DFQATT and CDR2 SNEGSKA (reference sequence). This CDR3 contains 11 residues. The CDR3 region is CSAREGGELFF. CDR3 DNA: TGCAGTGCTAGAGAGGGGGGGGAGCTGTTTTTT.

The sample holds many counts of this clonotype. The J gene is TRBJ1-2, the V gene TRBV7-2; TRBD1 agrees at 7 bases. This CDR3 region has 14 residues. Germline CDR1 SGHTA, CDR2 FQGNSA. V shed 1 base and J 4 bases; nucleotides not matched to a gene: 3. The CDR3 coding sequence is TGTGCCAGCAGCTTAGATGGGGACAGCTATGGCTACACCTTC. Protein: CASSLDGDSYGYTF.

This chain links TRBV12-3 or TRBV12-4 with TRBJ2-6; D is undetermined. Trimming pared 8 bases from V and 5 bases from J, leaving 31 bases between. The CDR3 runs to 20 residues. The CDR3 here is CASSPPPHQVTRFWANVLTF. In nucleotides, the CDR3 is TGTGCCAGCTCACCACCCCCCCACCAGGTGACTCGTTTCTGGGCCAACGTCCTGACTTTC.

At least ten counts were recorded for this clonotype. The genes are TRBV18 and TRBJ1-5, with 8 bases aligning to TRBD1. This CDR3 is built from 16 residues. Germline V gene sequence: CDR1 KGHSH, CDR2 LQKENI. Trimming removed 0 bases from V and 7 bases from J; junction bases left unmatched: 8. CDR3 sequence reads: CASSPPGAGGQQPQHF. The CDR3 DNA is TGTGCCAGCTCACCACCGGGGGCAGGGGGCCAACAGCCCCAGCATTTT.

This chain connects TRBV20-1 to TRBJ2-7; TRBD1 is a possible D gene (5 bases). Per germline, CDR1 DFQATT and CDR2 SNEGSKA (reference sequence). The CDR3 runs to 14 residues. Trimming left V 3 bases short and J 2 bases short, with 14 bases between. The CDR3 region has the DNA TGCAGTGCTAGCCCCACAGGCGTTACCTACGAGCAGTACTTC. This encodes CSASPTGVTYEQYF.

Ten or more counts support this clonotype. The genes are TRBV12-3 or TRBV12-4 and TRBJ1-2; TRBD1 might be the D (5 bases). Trimming stripped 3 bases from V and 0 bases from J, with 11 bases between. This CDR3 region has 15 residues. DNA of the CDR3: TGTGCCAGCAGTTTGGGGGATCGAGCTAACTATGGCTACACCTTC. This sequence encodes CASSLGDRANYGYTF.

This clonotype has a handful of counts. The chain employs TRBV24-1 and TRBJ2-1; no firm D call. The CDR3 runs 16 residues. V was pared by 0 bases and J by 5 bases, with 13 bases between. The V gene's germline CDR1 is KGHDR and CDR2 SFDVKD. The CDR3 is CATSDLNPTPDNEQFF. The CDR3 DNA sequence: TGTGCCACCAGTGATTTGAACCCCACCCCCGACAATGAGCAGTTCTTC.

This clonotype was counted at least ten times. The chain couples TRBV6-6 to TRBJ2-6, with D possibly matching TRBD1 (6 bases). Germline lookup yields CDR1 MNHNY and CDR2 SVGAGI (reference sequence). CDR3 size: 18 residues. V was pared by 2 bases and J by 0 bases, with 14 bases between. CDR3 amino acids: CASSYMGAPSSGANVLTF. CDR3 DNA sequence: TGTGCCAGCAGTTACATGGGGGCCCCGAGCTCTGGGGCCAACGTCCTGACTTTC.

The sample holds many counts of this clonotype. The chain has TRBV5-1 and TRBJ2-1, with 15 bases aligning to TRBD2. CDR1 SGHRS and CDR2 YFSETQ come from the germline V gene. The ends lost 0 bases at V and 3 bases at J; junction bases unmatched: 7. The CDR3 is made up of 19 amino acids. CDR3 residues: CASSLASGTSGRYYNEQFF. The DNA of the CDR3 is TGCGCCAGCAGCTTGGCCTCCGGGACTAGCGGGAGGTACTACAATGAGCAGTTCTTC.

V usage is TRBV30 and J usage is TRBJ1-4; D is ambiguous. Germline V gene data show CDR1 as GTSNPN and CDR2 as SVGIG (reference sequence). The V and J ends lost 0 bases and 8 bases respectively, with 13 bases between them. This CDR3 spans 14 amino acids. CDR3 DNA: TGTGCCTGGAGTGTAAACGGACTTTCGGAAAAACTGTTTTTT. Residues: CAWSVNGLSEKLFF.

This clonotype has at least ten counts. The rearrangement joins TRBV6-1 to TRBJ1-1; D is undetermined. V was trimmed by 0 bases and J by 1 base, leaving 9 bases between them. CDR1 and CDR2 from the germline V gene are MNHNS and SASEGT. This CDR3 is 15 amino acids long. The CDR3 reads CASSEAPRSNTEAFF. CDR3 nucleotides: TGTGCCAGCAGTGAAGCGCCACGGTCGAACACTGAAGCTTTCTTT.

The chain links TRBV5-4 to TRBJ1-1; the D gene is possibly TRBD1 (6 bases). Germline V lookup: CDR1 SGHNT, CDR2 YYREEE (reference sequence). The CDR3 runs 14 residues. V shed 4 bases and J shed 7 bases, with 17 bases lying between them. Written as DNA, the CDR3 is TGTGCCAGCAGCCCGACAGGTGGGGAGGGTGAAGCTTTCTTT. Its translation: CASSPTGGEGEAFF.

In its sample, this clonotype was seen many times. The chain recombines TRBV7-8 with TRBJ1-2, with D uncertain. The CDR3 length is 13 residues. Germline values: CDR1 SGHVS, CDR2 FQNEAQ. Between the trimmed V and J ends, which lost 1 base and 8 bases, there was a span of 11 bases. The CDR3 is CASSLVGVGGYTF. The CDR3 nucleotides read TGTGCCAGCAGCTTAGTCGGGGTGGGCGGCTACACCTTC.

This clonotype was observed at least ten times. The chain is built from TRBV6-2 or TRBV6-3 and TRBJ2-7; 7 bases align to TRBD1. Germline CDR1 is MNHEY and CDR2 is SVGEGT. Germline trimming cut 7 bases from V and 2 bases from J; bases unmatched to any gene: 5. This CDR3 comprises 13 residues. The CDR3: CASTKTGTYEQYF. In DNA form, the CDR3 reads TGTGCCAGCACGAAGACAGGGACCTACGAGCAGTACTTC.

The table lists this clonotype with many counts. This chain uses TRBV5-1 with TRBJ2-3; D not certain. Germline-derived CDR1 and CDR2 are SGHRS and YFSETQ. The CDR3 sequence is 15 residues long. V was cut by 0 bases and J by 1 base, with 9 bases left in between. CDR3 sequence (DNA): TGCGCCAGCAGCTTGGAAGGTTGGGGCACAGATACGCAGTATTTT. Its protein product is CASSLEGWGTDTQYF.

The chain joins TRBV28 to TRBJ2-7, with 7 bases matching TRBD1. Germline CDR1 MDHEN, CDR2 SYDVKM. V was pared by 8 bases and J by 3 bases, with 4 bases of the junction left unmatched. The CDR3 consists of 12 residues. The chain's CDR3 is CASGRQGYEQYF. The CDR3 DNA is TGTGCCAGCGGCCGACAGGGCTACGAGCAGTACTTC. The full variable domain, in which reference TRBV28 and TRBJ2-7 provide the parts outside the CDR3, is DVKVTQSSRYLVKRTGEKVFLECVQDMDHENMFWYRQDPGLGLRLIYFSYDVKMKEKGDIPEGYSVSREKKERFSLILESASTNQTSMYLCASGRQGYEQYFGPGTRLTVT.

This clonotype was seen a single time. The V and J genes are TRBV20-1 and TRBJ2-1; 7 bases are shared with TRBD2. Germline V gives CDR1 DFQATT, CDR2 SNEGSKA (reference sequence). The CDR3 has 16 amino acids. V lost 0 bases and J lost 2; bases outside the gene matches: 7. CDR3 sequence: CSARDEGTTTYNEQFF. CDR3 DNA: TGCAGTGCTAGAGATGAGGGGACTACCACCTACAATGAGCAGTTCTTC.

Of note for this clonotype: This sequence may be a read error, since a much larger clone differs from it by one base. The gene calls are TRBV11-2 and TRBJ2-3, with D possibly matching TRBD1 (6 bases). The CDR3 covers 15 residues. The V end was cut by 2 bases, the J end by 1 base, with 10 bases between. Germline V gene sequence: CDR1 SGHAT, CDR2 FQNNGV. The chain's CDR3 is CASSLIQGCTDTQYF. The CDR3, as DNA: TGTGCCAGCAGCTTAATACAGGGATGCACAGATACGCAGTATTTT.

In the case of this clonotype: A much larger clone lies one base from this, so it may be a read error. The V and J genes are TRBV7-3 and TRBJ2-5, with 8 bases lining up with TRBD2. CDR3 length equals 15 residues. CDR1 SGHTA and CDR2 FQGTGA come from the germline V gene. The junction had 7 bases not matched to a gene; V was cut back by 2 bases and J by 5 bases. The DNA of the CDR3 is TGTGCCAGCAGCTTAGGGGCTAGCGGGTTGGAGACCCAGTACTTC. It yields the protein CASSLGASGLETQYF.

This clonotype turned up a few times. The chain employs TRBV7-2 and TRBJ2-2; 8 bases align to TRBD2. There are 19 residues in the CDR3. Looked up from germline, CDR1 is SGHTA and CDR2 is FQGNSA. The V and J ends lost 2 bases and 3 bases, in that order; junction bases with no gene match: 14. The CDR3 DNA follows: TGTGCCAGCAGCTTATTCCAGCGGGAGTTAGGGTTGTACACCGGGGAGCTGTTTTTT. It yields the protein CASSLFQRELGLYTGELFF. Full variable domain (missing parts from reference TRBV7-2 and TRBJ2-2): GAGVSQSPSNKVTEKGKDVELRCDPISGHTALYWYRQSLGQGLEFLIYFQGNSAPDKSGLPSDRFSAERTGGSVSTLTIQRTQQEDSAVYLCASSLFQRELGLYTGELFFGEGSRLTVL.

CDR3 DNA: TGTGCCAGCAGCCAAGATGGGACGTGGGTTGATACGCAGTATTTT. Its translation is CASSQDGTWVDTQYF. The chain recombines TRBV3-1 with TRBJ2-3; possibly TRBD1 or TRBD2 for D (5 bases each). There are 15 residues in the CDR3. With 0 bases removed from V and 6 bases from J, the gap between germline ends came to 13 bases. Germline loops: CDR1 LGHDT, CDR2 YNNKEL (reference sequence).

V is TRBV18 and J is TRBJ2-1; 9 nucleotides line up with TRBD1. V shed 2 bases and J 7 bases; nucleotides not matched to a gene: 12. The CDR3 has 17 amino acids. Germline CDR1 is KGHSH and CDR2 is LQKENI. The CDR3 DNA reads TGTGCCAGCTCACCAATGGACTCCGGGACAGGGCGTAATGAGCAGTTCTTC. Residues: CASSPMDSGTGRNEQFF.

With respect to this clonotype: Being one base from a much bigger clone, this may be a read error. This chain joins TRBV20-1 and TRBJ2-7; possibly TRBD1 or TRBD2 for D (5 bases each). Germline loops: CDR1 DFQATT, CDR2 SNEGSKA (reference sequence). The CDR3 totals 12 residues. Trimming shortened V by 7 bases and J by 2 bases, and 12 bases separated the two germline ends. CDR3 in amino acids: CSVGTKPYEQYF. DNA of the CDR3: TGCAGTGTGGGGACCAAACCCTACGAGCAGTACTTC.

A note on this clonotype: At one end, the junction sequence differs from germline, possibly due to a read error. Here the CDR3 DNA reads TGCAGTGCTAAGAGCCACAGTATCTCTGGAGACACCATATATTTT. Translated, it gives CSAKSHSISGDTIYF. The chain employs TRBV20-1 and TRBJ1-3, with no clear D. The CDR3 has 15 amino acids. Germline V gene data show CDR1 as DFQATT and CDR2 as SNEGSKA (reference sequence).

This clonotype was recorded many times. The CDR3 nucleotides read TGTGCCAGCAGCTTAGACCTCTTTAGGACAGGGGGGACCGGGGAGCTGTTTTTT. Amino acid sequence: CASSLDLFRTGGTGELFF. V is TRBV11-2 and J is TRBJ2-2, with TRBD1 matching over 10 bases. Trimming took 0 bases from V and 5 from J; bases not matched to a gene: 9. This CDR3 has 18 residues. The germline gives CDR1 SGHAT, CDR2 FQNNGV. Looking up the rest from reference TRBV11-2 and TRBJ2-2 gives the full variable domain: EAGVAQSPRYKIIEKRQSVAFWCNPISGHATLYWYQQILGQGPKLLIQFQNNGVVDDSQLPKDRFSAERLKGVDSTLKIQPAKLEDSAVYLCASSLDLFRTGGTGELFFGEGSRLTVL.

This clonotype was seen at least ten times. The V call is TRBV2, the J call TRBJ2-2; 13 bases fit TRBD2. J was trimmed by 0 bases and V by 5 bases; bases with no gene match: 12. The germline V gene encodes CDR1 SNHLY and CDR2 FYNNEI. The CDR3 has 20 residues. The CDR3 is CASSPGLAGTLDTNTGELFF. The CDR3 DNA is TGTGCCAGCAGTCCGGGACTAGCGGGGACCCTAGACACGAACACCGGGGAGCTGTTTTTT.